This TCR beta chain was profiled in a study of shared clonotypes between healthy human individuals. As for the study in general: Used for every donor were three CD4 naive, three CD4 memory, two CD8 naive and one CD8 memory plate. Broader study findings: Among a few donors, roughly 5% of naive CD4 clonotypes were found in common. The study drew on few donors, limiting represented genetic and exposure-history diversity.

Details on this clone: What it recognizes is unknown.

The CDR3 spans 15 residues. Germline V gives CDR1 MGHDK, CDR2 SYGVNS. Trimming took 8 bases from V and 6 from J; bases not matched to a gene: 15. The test was conducted at deep level. TCRdb's table, derived via immunoSEQ multiplex PCR, lists solely in-frame clones and lacks some. The repertoire holds roughly 2 million clones, with about 94% as singletons. The sequencing input was naive CD4+ T cells sorted from blood. Described subset: CD45RA+ positively selected. The origin of this receptor is a man between 18 and 35 years old in good health. The V gene is TRBV25-1, the J gene TRBJ2-5, with 7 bases matching TRBD2. The CDR3 here is CASSGRLAEQKTQYF. The DNA for the CDR3 is TGTGCCAGCTCGGGGAGACTAGCTGAACAGAAGACCCAGTACTTC. The complete variable domain, with remaining parts taken from reference TRBV25-1 and TRBJ2-5, reads EADIYQTPRYLVIGTGKKITLECSQTMGHDKMYWYQQDPGMELHLIHYSYGVNSTEKGDLSSESTVSRIRTEHFPLTLESARPSHTSQYLCASSGRLAEQKTQYFGPGTRLLVL.